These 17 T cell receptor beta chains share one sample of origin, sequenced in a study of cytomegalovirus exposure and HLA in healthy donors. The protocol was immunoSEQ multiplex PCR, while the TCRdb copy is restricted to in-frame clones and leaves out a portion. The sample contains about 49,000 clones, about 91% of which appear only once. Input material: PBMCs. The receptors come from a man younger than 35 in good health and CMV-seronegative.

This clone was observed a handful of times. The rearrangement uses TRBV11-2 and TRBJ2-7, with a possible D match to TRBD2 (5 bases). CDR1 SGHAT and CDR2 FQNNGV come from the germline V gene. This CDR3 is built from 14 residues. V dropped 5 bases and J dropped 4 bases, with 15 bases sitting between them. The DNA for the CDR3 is TGTGCCAGCAGCCCTTTGAGGGAGCGGTACGAGCAGTACTTC. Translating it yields CASSPLRERYEQYF.

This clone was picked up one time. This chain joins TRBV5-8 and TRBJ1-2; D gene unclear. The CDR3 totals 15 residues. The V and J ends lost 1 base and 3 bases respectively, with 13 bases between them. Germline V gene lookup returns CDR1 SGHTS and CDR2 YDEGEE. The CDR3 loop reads CASSLNGDGDYGYTF. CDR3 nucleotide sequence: TGTGCCAGCAGCTTGAACGGGGATGGGGACTATGGCTACACCTTC.

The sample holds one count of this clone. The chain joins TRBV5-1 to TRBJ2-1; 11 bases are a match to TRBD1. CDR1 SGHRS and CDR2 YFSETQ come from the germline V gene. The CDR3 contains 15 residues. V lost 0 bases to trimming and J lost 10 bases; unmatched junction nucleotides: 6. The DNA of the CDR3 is TGCGCCAGCAGCTTGGCCGGGACAGGGGGAGGCGAGCAGTTCTTC. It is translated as CASSLAGTGGGEQFF.

The CDR3 is CASSLGTSGTYNEQFF. CDR3 sequence (DNA): TGTGCCAGCAGTCTTGGGACTAGCGGGACTTACAATGAGCAGTTCTTC. The chain employs TRBV27 and TRBJ2-1, with 13 nucleotides matching TRBD2. The V gene end was trimmed by 5 bases and the J gene end by 4 bases; junction bases not matched to a gene: 5. The CDR3 extends over 16 amino acids. In germline, CDR1 is MNHEY, CDR2 SMNVEV (reference sequence).

CDR3 region: CASSQTGPYEQYF. CDR3 nucleotides: TGCGCCAGCAGCCAGACAGGCCCCTACGAGCAGTACTTC. The V and J genes are TRBV5-1 and TRBJ2-7; TRBD1 is a possible D gene (6 bases). The V end was cut by 4 bases, the J end by 2 bases, with 10 bases between. The CDR3 has 13 residues. Germline CDR1 is SGHRS and CDR2 is YFSETQ.

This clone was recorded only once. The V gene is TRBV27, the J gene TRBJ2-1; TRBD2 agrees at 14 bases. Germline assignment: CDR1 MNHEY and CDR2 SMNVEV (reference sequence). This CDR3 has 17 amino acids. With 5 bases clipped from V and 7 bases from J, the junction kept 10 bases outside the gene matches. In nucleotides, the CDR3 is TGTGCCAGCAGTCCCCTAGGACTAGCGGGAGGTAGGAATGAGCAGTTCTTC. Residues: CASSPLGLAGGRNEQFF.

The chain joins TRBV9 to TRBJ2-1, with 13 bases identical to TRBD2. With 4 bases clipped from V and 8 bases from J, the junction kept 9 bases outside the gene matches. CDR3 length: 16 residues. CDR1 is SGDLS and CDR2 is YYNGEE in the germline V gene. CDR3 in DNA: TGTGCCAGCAGCCATAGACTAGCGGGAGGCGGGGATGAGCAGTTCTTC. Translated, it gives CASSHRLAGGGDEQFF.

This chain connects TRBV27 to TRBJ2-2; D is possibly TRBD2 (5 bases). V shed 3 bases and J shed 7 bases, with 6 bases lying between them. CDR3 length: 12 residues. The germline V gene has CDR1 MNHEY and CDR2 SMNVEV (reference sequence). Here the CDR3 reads CASSFGGGELFF. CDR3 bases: TGTGCCAGCAGTTTCGGAGGCGGGGAGCTGTTTTTT.

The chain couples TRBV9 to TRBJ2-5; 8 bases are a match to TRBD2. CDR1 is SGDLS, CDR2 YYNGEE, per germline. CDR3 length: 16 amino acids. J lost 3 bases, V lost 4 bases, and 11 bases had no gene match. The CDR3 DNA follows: TGTGCCAGCAGCTCCGGACTAGCTAAGTACGAAGAGACCCAGTACTTC. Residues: CASSSGLAKYEETQYF.

CDR3 region: CASSLAGFEQYF. For the CDR3, the DNA is TGTGCCAGCAGCTTGGCCGGGTTCGAGCAGTACTTC. This sequence joins TRBV5-6 and TRBJ2-7; D gene ambiguous. Germline CDR1 reads SGHDT; CDR2 reads YYEEEE. CDR3 size: 12 residues. Trimming removed 0 bases from V and 6 bases from J, with 7 bases in between.

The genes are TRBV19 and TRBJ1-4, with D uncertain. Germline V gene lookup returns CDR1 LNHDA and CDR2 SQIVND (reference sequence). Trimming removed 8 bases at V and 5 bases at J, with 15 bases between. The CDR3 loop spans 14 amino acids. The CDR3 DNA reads TGTGCCAGTCGAGCCTGGACGGGGAATGAAAAACTGTTTTTT. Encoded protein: CASRAWTGNEKLFF.

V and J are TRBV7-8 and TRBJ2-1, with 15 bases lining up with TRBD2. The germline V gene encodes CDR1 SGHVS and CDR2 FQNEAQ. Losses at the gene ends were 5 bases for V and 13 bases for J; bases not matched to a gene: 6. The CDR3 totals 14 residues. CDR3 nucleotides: TGTGCCAGCAGCCCGGGACTAGCGGGAGGCGTTCAGTTCTTC. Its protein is CASSPGLAGGVQFF. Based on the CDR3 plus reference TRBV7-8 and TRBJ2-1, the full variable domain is GAGVSQSPRYKVAKRGQDVALRCDPISGHVSLFWYQQALGQGPEFLTYFQNEAQLDKSGLPSDRFFAERPEGSVSTLKIQRTQQEDSAVYLCASSPGLAGGVQFFGPGTRLTVL.

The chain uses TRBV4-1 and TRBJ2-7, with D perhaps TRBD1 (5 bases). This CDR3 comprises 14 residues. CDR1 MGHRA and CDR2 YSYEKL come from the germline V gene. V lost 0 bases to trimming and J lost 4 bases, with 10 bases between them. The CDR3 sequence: CASSQDYRKYEQYF. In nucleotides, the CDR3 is TGCGCCAGCAGCCAAGATTACAGGAAGTACGAGCAGTACTTC.

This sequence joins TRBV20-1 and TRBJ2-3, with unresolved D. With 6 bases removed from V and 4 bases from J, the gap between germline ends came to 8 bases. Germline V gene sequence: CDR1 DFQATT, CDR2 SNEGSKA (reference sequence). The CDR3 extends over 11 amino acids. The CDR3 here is CSATMADTQYF. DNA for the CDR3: TGCAGTGCCACTATGGCAGATACGCAGTATTTT.

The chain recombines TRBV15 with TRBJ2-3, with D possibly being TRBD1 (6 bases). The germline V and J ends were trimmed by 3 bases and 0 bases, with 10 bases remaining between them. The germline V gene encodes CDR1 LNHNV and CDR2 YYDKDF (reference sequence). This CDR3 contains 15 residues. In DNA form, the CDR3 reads TGTGCCACCAGCAGTTACGGACAGAGCACAGATACGCAGTATTTT. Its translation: CATSSYGQSTDTQYF.

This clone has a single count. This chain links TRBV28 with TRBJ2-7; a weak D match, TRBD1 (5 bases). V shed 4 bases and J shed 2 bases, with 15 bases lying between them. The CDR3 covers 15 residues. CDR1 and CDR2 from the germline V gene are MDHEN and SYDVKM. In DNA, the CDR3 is TGTGCCAGCAGTTCCCTCCGGACACTAACCTACGAGCAGTACTTC. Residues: CASSSLRTLTYEQYF. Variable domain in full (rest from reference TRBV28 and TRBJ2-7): DVKVTQSSRYLVKRTGEKVFLECVQDMDHENMFWYRQDPGLGLRLIYFSYDVKMKEKGDIPEGYSVSREKKERFSLILESASTNQTSMYLCASSSLRTLTYEQYFGPGTRLTVT.

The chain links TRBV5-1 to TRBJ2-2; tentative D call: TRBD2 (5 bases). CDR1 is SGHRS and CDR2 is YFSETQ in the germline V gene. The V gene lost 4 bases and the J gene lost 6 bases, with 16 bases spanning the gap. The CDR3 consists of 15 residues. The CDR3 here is CASSTQDSRAGELFF. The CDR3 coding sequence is TGCGCCAGCAGCACTCAGGACTCACGGGCCGGGGAGCTGTTTTTT.